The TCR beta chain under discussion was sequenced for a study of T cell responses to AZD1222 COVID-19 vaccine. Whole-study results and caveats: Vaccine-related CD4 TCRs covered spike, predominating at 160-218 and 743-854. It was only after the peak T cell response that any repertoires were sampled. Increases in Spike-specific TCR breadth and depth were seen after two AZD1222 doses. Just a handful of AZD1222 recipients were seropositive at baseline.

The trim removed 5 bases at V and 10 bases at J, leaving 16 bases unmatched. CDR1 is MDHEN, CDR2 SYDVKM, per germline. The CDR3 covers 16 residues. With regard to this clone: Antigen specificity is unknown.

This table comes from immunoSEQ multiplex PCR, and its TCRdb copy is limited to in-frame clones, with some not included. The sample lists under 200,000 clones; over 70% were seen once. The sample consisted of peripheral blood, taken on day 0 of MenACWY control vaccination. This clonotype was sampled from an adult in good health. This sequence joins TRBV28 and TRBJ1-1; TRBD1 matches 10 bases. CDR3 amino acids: CASSPSPGTGDRGAFF. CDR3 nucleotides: TGTGCCAGCAGTCCGAGTCCCGGGACAGGGGACAGGGGAGCTTTCTTT.